These 21 T cell receptor beta chains originate from one sample sequenced in a study of cytomegalovirus exposure and HLA in healthy donors. The study ran its PCR with 60 Vbeta and 13 Jbeta primers. Measured with immunoSEQ multiplex PCR; TCRdb has only the in-frame clones, and not every one. The table has about 82,000 clones, roughly four fifths seen once; the top ten hold about 6%. The sample comprised PBMCs. Receptors originate from a woman between 45 and 65 years old in good health and CMV-seropositive.

The V gene is TRBV19, the J gene TRBJ1-2; D might be TRBD1 (6 bases). The CDR3 consists of 15 residues. Germline CDR1 and CDR2: LNHDA and SQIVND (reference sequence). The V and J ends lost 9 bases and 0 bases respectively, with 17 bases between them. DNA of the CDR3: TGTGCCAGCAACAACGGACAGATAGCTAACTATGGCTACACCTTC. Protein product: CASNNGQIANYGYTF.

This rearrangement joins TRBV29-1 to TRBJ2-7; 7 bases line up with TRBD1. Germline V lookup: CDR1 SQVTM, CDR2 ANQGSEA. The trim removed 5 bases at V and 1 base at J, leaving 2 bases unmatched. The CDR3 is made up of 12 amino acids. This chain's CDR3 is CSVRQGSYEQYF. CDR3 nucleotide sequence: TGCAGCGTTAGACAGGGATCCTACGAGCAGTACTTC.

The rearrangement joins TRBV5-5 to TRBJ2-1, with TRBD2 matching over 10 bases. Losses at the gene ends were 5 bases for V and 15 bases for J; bases not matched to a gene: 17. The CDR3 totals 15 residues. Germline lookup yields CDR1 SGHKS and CDR2 YYEKEE (reference sequence). The CDR3 region is CASRSVPLVAGGVFF. The CDR3 DNA follows: TGTGCCAGCAGATCCGTCCCTCTGGTAGCGGGAGGTGTGTTCTTC.

This clone was seen once. The DNA of the CDR3 is TGTGCCAGCAGTCACAGGGGGGAGAGCACTGAAGCTTTCTTT. Protein: CASSHRGESTEAFF. The chain employs TRBV7-8 and TRBJ1-1; 8 bases map to TRBD1. Per germline, CDR1 SGHVS and CDR2 FQNEAQ. The J segment lost 4 bases and the V segment lost 6 bases, leaving 7 bases of the junction unmatched. The CDR3 has 14 residues.

This clone was observed a handful of times. V and J are TRBV4-2 and TRBJ1-1; D gene unclear. This CDR3 region has 13 residues. The V gene lost 0 bases and the J gene lost 4 bases, with 6 bases spanning the gap. Per germline, CDR1 LGHNA and CDR2 YNFKEQ. The CDR3 DNA reads as TGTGCCAGCAGCCAAGATGAGGCCACTGAAGCTTTCTTT. Translated: CASSQDEATEAFF.

The chain joins TRBV30 to TRBJ2-7; 12 bases map to TRBD2. The germline CDR1 and CDR2 sequences are GTSNPN and SVGIG (reference sequence). With V trimmed by 2 bases and J by 2 bases, 7 bases remained unmatched. The CDR3 spans 16 residues. CDR3 nucleotides: TGTGCCTGGAGTAGCGGGCGGACTAGCGGGACCTACGAGCAGTACTTC. The encoded protein is CAWSSGRTSGTYEQYF. The whole variable domain, filled in from reference TRBV30 and TRBJ2-7, reads SQTIHQWPATLVQPVGSPLSLECTVEGTSNPNLYWYRQAAGRGLQLLFYSVGIGQISSEVPQNLSASRPQDRQFILSSKKLLLSDSGFYLCAWSSGRTSGTYEQYFGPGTRLTVT.

The chain couples TRBV2 to TRBJ2-7; D is unclear. This CDR3 has 13 amino acids. Germline-derived CDR1 and CDR2 are SNHLY and FYNNEI. V lost 10 bases, J lost 0 bases, and 13 bases lay in between. The CDR3 sequence: CATLLQLSYEQYF. CDR3 nucleotide sequence: TGTGCCACCCTGTTACAGCTCTCCTACGAGCAGTACTTC.

Only one count was recorded for this clone. This sequence joins TRBV4-1 and TRBJ2-7, with TRBD2 matching 8 bases. Unmatched junction bases numbered 11, after V lost 1 base and J lost 0 bases. Germline V gene lookup returns CDR1 MGHRA and CDR2 YSYEKL. The CDR3 is 18 residues long. Written as DNA, the CDR3 is TGCGCCAGCAGCCAAGCATCCCGACTAGCGCTTAGCTCCTACGAGCAGTACTTC. It codes for CASSQASRLALSSYEQYF.

This sequence joins TRBV28 and TRBJ2-7; D is undetermined. This CDR3 is 10 amino acids long. The germline gives CDR1 MDHEN, CDR2 SYDVKM. V was pared by 9 bases and J by 6 bases, with 9 bases between. The CDR3 loop reads CASEAREQYF. In DNA form, the CDR3 reads TGTGCCAGTGAGGCGCGCGAGCAGTACTTC.

This chain connects TRBV28 to TRBJ2-2; D gene unclear. This CDR3 has 12 amino acids. With 2 bases removed from V and 4 bases from J, the gap between germline ends came to 2 bases. CDR1 is MDHEN and CDR2 is SYDVKM in the germline V gene. This CDR3 reads CASSLLTGELFF. CDR3 in DNA: TGTGCCAGCAGTTTACTCACCGGGGAGCTGTTTTTT.

This chain connects TRBV4-1 to TRBJ1-1, with D unclear. CDR1 is MGHRA, CDR2 YSYEKL, per germline. This CDR3 is 15 amino acids long. V shed 2 bases and J shed 2 bases, with 12 bases lying between them. The CDR3 sequence is CASSQTPRGNTEAFF. CDR3 bases: TGCGCCAGCAGCCAAACTCCGCGGGGAAACACTGAAGCTTTCTTT.

The chain employs TRBV28 and TRBJ1-2; TRBD1 matches at 7 bases. This CDR3 is built from 17 residues. Germline V gene data show CDR1 as MDHEN and CDR2 as SYDVKM. V was pared by 7 bases and J by 4 bases, with 18 bases of the junction left unmatched. The CDR3 protein is CASIPSPGTERFYGYTF. The CDR3 bases are TGTGCCAGCATCCCTTCCCCGGGGACAGAGAGATTCTATGGCTACACCTTC.

This chain links TRBV19 with TRBJ1-5, with TRBD1 matching 11 bases. The CDR3 sequence is 17 residues long. J gave up 1 base and V 10 bases, and 12 bases lay outside the gene matches. Looked up from germline, CDR1 is LNHDA and CDR2 is SQIVND (reference sequence). CDR3 in amino acids: CATRGTGGFGSNQPQHF. CDR3 DNA: TGTGCCACCAGGGGGACAGGGGGTTTTGGAAGCAATCAGCCCCAGCATTTT.

The chain employs TRBV4-1 and TRBJ1-2; maybe TRBD1 (5 bases). V dropped 1 base and J dropped 7 bases, with 16 bases sitting between them. Germline CDR1 reads MGHRA; CDR2 reads YSYEKL. CDR3 length equals 15 residues. CDR3 protein: CASSQVAGLLSGYTF. The CDR3 coding sequence is TGCGCCAGCAGCCAAGTGGCAGGGCTCCTCAGTGGCTACACCTTC.

V usage is TRBV29-1 and J usage is TRBJ1-1, with 10 bases that match TRBD1. CDR3 length equals 13 residues. J lost 0 bases, V lost 7 bases, and 2 bases had no gene match. Per germline, CDR1 SQVTM and CDR2 ANQGSEA. The CDR3 nucleotides are TGCAGCGCAGACAGGGGGCTGAACACTGAAGCTTTCTTT. Translating it yields CSADRGLNTEAFF. Using reference TRBV29-1 and TRBJ1-1 for the parts outside the CDR3, the full variable domain is SAVISQKPSRDICQRGTSLTIQCQVDSQVTMMFWYRQQPGQSLTLIATANQGSEATYESGFVIDKFPISRPNLTFSTLTVSNMSPEDSSIYLCSADRGLNTEAFFGQGTRLTVV.

The chain links TRBV5-1 to TRBJ2-2, with a possible D match to TRBD1 (6 bases). Germline V gives CDR1 SGHRS, CDR2 YFSETQ. The CDR3 is made up of 16 amino acids. Trimming shortened V by 3 bases and J by 0 bases, and 12 bases separated the two germline ends. CDR3: CASSSTGRANTGELFF. The CDR3 nucleotides are TGCGCCAGCAGCTCCACAGGGCGCGCGAACACCGGGGAGCTGTTTTTT. The entire variable domain, with the rest obtained from reference TRBV5-1 and TRBJ2-2, is as follows: KAGVTQTPRYLIKTRGQQVTLSCSPISGHRSVSWYQQTPGQGLQFLFEYFSETQRNKGNFPGRFSGRQFSNSRSEMNVSTLELGDSALYLCASSSTGRANTGELFFGEGSRLTVL.

There are a few counts of this clone. V usage is TRBV7-8 and J usage is TRBJ1-1; TRBD1 agrees at 8 bases. V dropped 2 bases and J dropped 6; count of bases not matched to a gene: 5. CDR3 length: 14 residues. Germline values: CDR1 SGHVS, CDR2 FQNEAQ. The DNA for the CDR3 is TGTGCCAGCAGCTTACCGGACAGGGCCGCTGAAGCTTTCTTT. It is translated as CASSLPDRAAEAFF. The variable domain in full, with the rest retrieved from reference TRBV7-8 and TRBJ1-1, is GAGVSQSPRYKVAKRGQDVALRCDPISGHVSLFWYQQALGQGPEFLTYFQNEAQLDKSGLPSDRFFAERPEGSVSTLKIQRTQQEDSAVYLCASSLPDRAAEAFFGQGTRLTVV.

The genes are TRBV28 and TRBJ2-4, with 7 bases fitting TRBD1. Germline values: CDR1 MDHEN, CDR2 SYDVKM. Germline trimming cut 3 bases from V and 6 bases from J; bases unmatched to any gene: 5. This CDR3 is 14 amino acids long. The chain's CDR3 is CASSFATGANIQYF. As DNA, the CDR3 is TGTGCCAGCAGTTTTGCTACAGGGGCAAACATTCAGTACTTC.

This clone has only a few counts. The chain combines TRBV29-1 with TRBJ1-2; the D is unclear. Germline CDR1 SQVTM, CDR2 ANQGSEA. This CDR3 has 12 residues. The V end was cut by 7 bases, the J end by 5 bases, with 14 bases between. CDR3 sequence (DNA): TGCAGCGCACGTGTTTCTAGGTATGGCTACACCTTC. Residues: CSARVSRYGYTF.

The genes are TRBV5-6 and TRBJ1-5, with 9 nucleotides matching TRBD1. The germline V gene has CDR1 SGHDT and CDR2 YYEEEE. The CDR3 extends over 14 amino acids. Trimming removed 1 base from V and 9 bases from J; junction bases left unmatched: 5. The CDR3 here is CASSLWDRVLPQHF. In DNA, the CDR3 is TGTGCCAGCAGCTTGTGGGACAGGGTTTTGCCCCAGCATTTT.

V and J are TRBV6-1 and TRBJ2-2; D is perhaps TRBD1 (6 bases). The germline CDR1 and CDR2 sequences are MNHNS and SASEGT. Trimming took 10 bases from V and 0 from J, leaving 12 bases between them. The CDR3 runs to 14 residues. The CDR3 nucleotides are TGTGCCACCACCTGGACAGCGAACACCGGGGAGCTGTTTTTT. It codes for CATTWTANTGELFF.